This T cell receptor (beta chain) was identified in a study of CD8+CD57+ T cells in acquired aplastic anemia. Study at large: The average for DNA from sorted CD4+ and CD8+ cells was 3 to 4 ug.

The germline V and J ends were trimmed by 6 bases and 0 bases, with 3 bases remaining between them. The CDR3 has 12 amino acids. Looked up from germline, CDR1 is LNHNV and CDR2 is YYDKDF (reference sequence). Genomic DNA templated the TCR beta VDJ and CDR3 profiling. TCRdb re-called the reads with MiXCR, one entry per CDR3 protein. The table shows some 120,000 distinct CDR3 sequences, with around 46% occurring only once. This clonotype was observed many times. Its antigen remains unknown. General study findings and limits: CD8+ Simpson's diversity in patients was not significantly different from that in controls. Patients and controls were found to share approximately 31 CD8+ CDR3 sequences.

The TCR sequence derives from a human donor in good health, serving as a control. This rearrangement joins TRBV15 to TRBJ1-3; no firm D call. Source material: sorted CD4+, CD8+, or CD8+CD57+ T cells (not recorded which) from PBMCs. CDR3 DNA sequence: TGTGCCACCAGTATCTCTGGAAACACCATATATTTT. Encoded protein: CATSISGNTIYF. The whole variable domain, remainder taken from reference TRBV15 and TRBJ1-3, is DAMVIQNPRYQVTQFGKPVTLSCSQTLNHNVMYWYQQKSSQAPKLLFHYYDKDFNNEADTPDNFQSRRPNTSFCFLDIRSPGLGDTAMYLCATSISGNTIYFGEGSWLTVV.